The present entry profiles one TCR beta chain with its context. The source of the sample is a study of cytomegalovirus exposure and HLA in healthy donors. As for the study in general: T cells numbering around 200 million yielded 95 million to 140 million unique TCR beta sequences in an earlier analysis. For the roughly 370 genotyped donors, approximately 83% fell within the Caucasian-associated ancestry cluster.

With 60 Vbeta and 13 Jbeta primers, the PCR was carried out. Libraries were prepared by immunoSEQ multiplex PCR; TCRdb keeps only in-frame clonotypes and omits some of them. The table records about 160,000 clones, 60% to 80% of them present only once. The V and J ends lost 2 bases and 4 bases, in that order; junction bases with no gene match: 4. The V gene's germline CDR1 is ENHRY and CDR2 SYGVKD. There are 15 residues in the CDR3. The V gene is TRBV10-3, the J gene TRBJ2-7, with 11 bases fitting TRBD2. Source material: PBMCs. The TCR comes from a man in his thirties or forties in good health and CMV-seropositive. The CDR3 loop reads CAISENGLAGYEQYF. The CDR3 DNA is TGTGCCATCAGTGAGAATGGACTAGCGGGTTACGAGCAGTACTTC.